The entry that follows covers one TCR beta chain sequence. This clone's antigen is unknown. No per-base quality is available; no much larger clone lies one base away. cDNA synthesis used template-switch 5'RACE with a primer carrying a 10-nucleotide random unique molecular identifier tagging each TCR transcript. Each sequencing run produced over 160 million TCR-beta sequences covering 15-18 subjects. The RNeasy kit was used for extraction of total RNA. The KAPA Real-time Library Amplification kit was used to amplify TCR-beta VDJ regions with primers targeting the TCR constant region and the 5'RACE anchor. A first PCR added sample indexes and Illumina adaptors, after which a second PCR increased the library yield. After Ampure bead purification, the TCR product of roughly 650 bp was size-selected on a 2% E-gel SizeSelection system. Before pooling, libraries had their quality checked on a Bioanalyzer, their concentration measured with Qubit, and their quantity determined with the Kapa Library Quantification kit. An Illumina HiSeq 2500 was used to sequence the libraries paired-end at 2 x 150 bp. To increase sequence diversity, roughly 25-31% phiX was spiked into each library pool. Per the authors' processing: Quality-filtered reads were processed with the UMI-based MiGEC pipeline, which removed over 75% of raw TCR sequences during error correction. VDJ genes were aligned to IMGT germline references, and clonotypes were defined by unique CDR3 amino acid sequence plus V-J genes. Clonal expansion, Shannon diversity and CDR3 relatedness (CalcPairwiseDistances, ClusterSamples) were evaluated with VDJtools, and phylogenetic trees were built with CLCbio workbench. Using coefficient-of-variation modelling across technical triplicates, the study counted a clone as expanded if it had at least 8 unique UMIs. The public sequencing data were trimmed at Q25 with fastp and processed into clonotypes with MiXCR by TCRdb, which kept only in-frame beta chains. Each record represents a unique CDR3 protein, reported with the most common genes and DNA among its rows. TCRdb's processing, not the authors', yielded these V and J calls. The sample table contains approximately 44,000 distinct CDR3 sequences; only one count was recorded for over 5.5% of them. Approximately 1.3% of the sample is held by the ten biggest clonotypes.

The germline ends are 25 bases apart after V is trimmed by 6 bases and J by 7 bases. Based on the germline V gene (reference sequence), the CDR1 and CDR2 sequences are DFQATT and SNEGSKA. The CDR3 starts with the cysteine, ends with the valine, and has 15 residues. The CDR3 DNA has 45 bases and is translated from base 1. This specimen comes from a study of neurological immune-mediated disorders (dated by TCRdb to the late 2010s). For context, the study as a whole: Of the 35 or so multiple sclerosis patients, approximately 31 had relapsing-remitting MS and 3 had secondary progressive MS. Peripheral blood TCR-beta repertoires from HTLV-I-associated myelopathy (HAM/TSP) patients, multiple sclerosis patients and healthy controls were compared by UMI-based sequencing. The cohort included around 70 subjects: about 15 with HAM/TSP, some 35 with multiple sclerosis, and about 20 healthy controls. Longitudinal samples, technical triplicates and paired sorted CD4+ and CD8+ T-cell subsets, alongside PBMC samples, were included among the approximately 110 TCR-beta libraries.

For the sorted-subset TCR libraries, the starting material was about 950,000 sorted CD4+ or CD8+ T cells. The multiple sclerosis patients were enrolled in a US clinical protocol that used magnetic resonance imaging to evaluate disease progression. Peripheral blood was subjected to Ficoll-Hypaque density gradient centrifugation to isolate PBMCs, which were then cryopreserved in liquid nitrogen. Paired sorted CD4+ and CD8+ subsets came from healthy controls, HAM/TSP patients and MS patients. Overall results and qualifications from the work: Repertoires from 18 of 34 MS patients were grouped by phylogenetic analysis into a cluster of related CDR3 sequences, suggesting a possible repertoire-level signature. No identical CDR3 amino acid sequences were shared among expanded clones across subjects, suggesting private TCR-beta repertoires in all groups. TCR clonal expansion was highest in HAM/TSP patients and lowest in MS patients, with MS patients falling below even healthy controls. No association of the MS cluster with clinical or MRI features was observed, and the need for larger cohorts was stated by the authors.

The chain was built from TRBV20-1 and TRBJ2-7; the D gene is perhaps TRBD1, from 7 matching bases. The clonotype comes from a woman aged 18 to 35 with multiple sclerosis. Sequences were obtained from CD4+ T cells from blood. At the DNA level, the sequence is TGCAGTGCGCACTCGGGGGACAGCAACTACAATGAGCAGTACGTC. It is translated as CSAHSGDSNYNEQYV.